This T cell receptor (beta chain) was profiled in a study of CD8+CD57+ T cells in acquired aplastic anemia. On the study more broadly: The sorted CD4+ and CD8+ cells yielded an average approximately 3.3 ug of DNA.

Using genomic DNA as the template, TCR beta VDJ and CDR3 profiling was carried out. TCRdb ran MiXCR on the reads and lists one entry per CDR3 protein. The sample records 150,000 or so distinct CDR3 sequences, approximately 44% being singletons. After removal of 3 bases from V and 0 bases from J, the junction contained 4 bases not matched to a gene. Germline-derived CDR1 and CDR2 are SGHRS and YFSETQ. The CDR3 has 17 amino acids. Patients chosen for sequencing had shown CD8+CD57+ cell expansion by flow cytometry. V usage is TRBV5-1 and J usage is TRBJ2-7, with 15 bases aligning to TRBD2. What was sequenced was sorted CD4+, CD8+, or CD8+CD57+ T cells (not recorded which) from PBMCs. The receptor was derived from a human donor with aplastic anemia. CDR3 sequence: CASSYGLAGGSSYEQYV. The CDR3 DNA reads TGCGCCAGCAGCTACGGACTAGCGGGAGGGAGCTCCTACGAGCAGTACGTC.